The present T cell receptor beta chain was sequenced within a study of blood T cell repertoires in COVID-19. Study context: Sources were T cells, B-cell-depleted T cells, or PBMCs; the material itself was cDNA or gDNA.

Ages ranged from about 18 to 89 years, with residence in some 25 US areas. Which cohort a participant joined came from the clinical history participants gave. Two negative PCRs, clearance, or symptom resolution characterized the recovered Cohort 3 donors. Sequencing was performed with immunoSEQ multiplex PCR; in TCRdb, only in-frame clones are kept and a portion is missing. In the table there are some 460,000 clones, about nine tenths of which are singletons. Germline assignment: CDR1 SQVTM and CDR2 ANQGSEA. The CDR3 covers 14 residues. Trimming removed 0 bases at V and 7 bases at J, with 13 bases between.

The clonotype comes from a woman aged 18-29 years who had recovered from COVID-19. J is TRBJ1-5 and V is TRBV29-1; tentatively, D is TRBD1 (6 bases). The sample taken for sequencing was PBMCs or T cells enriched from blood (not recorded which). CDR3 residues: CSVEDGTSGQPQHF. In nucleotides, the CDR3 is TGCAGCGTTGAAGACGGGACATCGGGGCAGCCCCAGCATTTT.